These 11 T cell receptor beta chains share one sample of origin, sequenced in a study of regulatory T cells in long-lasting Graves disease. Investigators prepared the TCR beta libraries by applying iRepertoire HTBI primers and Arm-PCR of CDR3 regions. TCRdb processed the multiplex PCR reads anew with MiXCR; each CDR3 protein has one entry. The profile shows some 340,000 distinct CDR3 sequences, approximately 12% of them singletons. This sample's time point: newly diagnosed GD, antithyroid drugs for less than 3 months. Following extraction of RNA from PBMCs, that RNA was used to make the TCR library. The same specimen was also included in a second study, on T cells in Graves' hyperthyroidism and ophthalmopathy.

The material was peripheral blood mononuclear cells (PBMCs), obtained at new diagnosis, from a patient treated with antithyroid drugs. Receptors were obtained from a woman between 18 and 29 years old with Graves disease.

V gene TRBV12-3 or TRBV12-4 combines with J gene TRBJ1-3; D is uncertain. V gave up 6 bases and J gave up 0 bases, with 6 bases separating them. This CDR3 is built from 13 residues. In nucleotides, the CDR3 is TGTGCCAGCAGAAAGGACTCTGGAAACACCATATATTTT. It specifies CASRKDSGNTIYF.

This clonotype was seen repeatedly, ten times or more. The chain employs TRBV5-1 and TRBJ2-1; D may be TRBD1 or TRBD2 (5 bases each). The CDR3 is 20 amino acids. CDR1 and CDR2 (germline): SGHRS, YFSETQ. V shed 0 bases and J shed 4 bases, with 26 bases lying between them. CDR3 nucleotide sequence: TGCGCCAGCAGCTTGGGTAGCGCAGGGACCGCGAGAAGGCATTACAATGAGCAGTTCTTC. This sequence encodes CASSLGSAGTARRHYNEQFF.

This clonotype was detected many times. The J gene is TRBJ2-1, the V gene TRBV7-9, with D hard to call. V gave up 1 base and J gave up 10 bases, with 5 bases separating them. The CDR3 sequence is 11 residues long. Germline V gene data show CDR1 as SEHNR and CDR2 as FQNEAQ (reference sequence). CDR3 sequence: CASSLDAEQFF. CDR3 DNA sequence: TGTGCCAGCAGCTTAGATGCAGAGCAGTTCTTC.

This clonotype appeared many times. The chain employs TRBV12-5 and TRBJ1-3; TRBD1 might be the D (5 bases). The V gene's germline CDR1 is LGHNT and CDR2 FRNRAP. The CDR3 runs 14 residues. Trimming shortened V by 1 base and J by 4 bases, and 8 bases separated the two germline ends. CDR3 protein: CASGLGDRGNTIYF. CDR3 bases: TGTGCTAGTGGTTTGGGGGACCGAGGAAACACCATATATTTT.

This clonotype was seen ten or more times. The rearrangement joins TRBV28 to TRBJ1-5, with 9 bases that match TRBD1. The CDR3 consists of 17 residues. V was pared by 5 bases and J by 6 bases, with 14 bases of the junction left unmatched. From germline, CDR1 is MDHEN and CDR2 SYDVKM. The CDR3 coding sequence is TGTGCCAGCAGTCCCGGGACAGGGAGTACTTTCGGTCAGCCCCAGCATTTT. Translated: CASSPGTGSTFGQPQHF.

Many counts were recorded for this clonotype. The V gene is TRBV28, the J gene TRBJ2-6; 7 positions agree with TRBD1. There are 16 residues in the CDR3. Germline CDR1 reads MDHEN; CDR2 reads SYDVKM. J lost 0 bases, V lost 6 bases, and 5 bases had no gene match. Here the CDR3 reads CASRGDRSSGANVLTF. The CDR3 bases are TGTGCCAGCAGGGGGGACAGAAGCTCTGGGGCCAACGTCCTGACTTTC.

This clonotype showed up just a few times. The chain recombines TRBV6-5 with TRBJ2-3; 8 bases fit TRBD1. The germline V gene encodes CDR1 MNHEY and CDR2 SVGAGI. The CDR3 totals 14 residues. J lost 6 bases, V lost 1 base, and 3 bases had no gene match. The chain's CDR3 is CASSYWDRTDTQYF. For the CDR3, the DNA is TGTGCCAGCAGTTACTGGGACAGGACGGATACGCAGTATTTT.

This clonotype was counted many times. The rearrangement links TRBV20-1 to TRBJ1-1; D is perhaps TRBD1 (5 bases). The CDR3 consists of 15 residues. Germline CDR1 and CDR2: DFQATT and SNEGSKA (reference sequence). V lost 3 bases, J lost 0 bases, and 14 bases lay in between. Here the CDR3 DNA reads TGCAGTGCTAGTGGGTTGACAGTGATGAACACTGAAGCTTTCTTT. It codes for CSASGLTVMNTEAFF.

The chain has TRBV4-3 and TRBJ2-1; TRBD2 matches 12 bases. Germline CDR1 is LGHNA and CDR2 is YSLEER. The length of the CDR3 is 17 residues. J lost 10 bases, V lost 4 bases, and 14 bases had no gene match. In DNA form, the CDR3 reads TGCGCCAGCAGCCCAAGTCCGCTAGCGGGGGGGCCTAGGGAGCAGTTCTTC. This translates into CASSPSPLAGGPREQFF.

This clonotype was counted many times. The rearrangement joins TRBV28 to TRBJ1-1; 10 bases match TRBD1. V gave up 7 bases and J gave up 5 bases; unmatched junction bases: 4. CDR1 and CDR2 from the germline V gene are MDHEN and SYDVKM. CDR3 length: 13 amino acids. The CDR3 coding sequence is TGTGCCAGCAACGACAGGGGGCGAACTGAAGCTTTCTTT. Encoded protein: CASNDRGRTEAFF.

The table lists this clonotype with many counts. The chain has TRBV7-2 and TRBJ2-1; D is uncertain. The V end was cut by 4 bases, the J end by 6 bases, with 7 bases between. CDR3 size: 12 residues. The V gene's germline CDR1 is SGHTA and CDR2 FQGNSA. The CDR3 region is CASSSFPNEQFF. The DNA of the CDR3 is TGTGCCAGCAGCTCATTTCCCAATGAGCAGTTCTTC.